A selection of T cell receptor beta chains follows, all from one sample in a study of spatial heterogeneity in lung cancer. Via MiXCR, TCRdb re-called the 5' RACE reads, giving one row per CDR3 protein. The table includes around 89,000 distinct CDR3 sequences, 10% to 15% detected once. The starting material was PBMCs, obtained at surgery. The source of these receptors is a male donor with early-stage non-small cell lung cancer. Both conserved end residues are part of each CDR3. Rows may omit the clone size; those that give it use once, few, many or a size class.

v_call clone_size cdr3_aa
TRBV14 . CASSQGSGTYGYIF
TRBV7-2 . CASSLRGGSTDTQYF
TRBV28 . CASKLDTNTDTQYF
TRBV7-3 . CASSQNPAVNTGELFF
TRBV4-2 . CASSQDRDFSYEQYF
TRBV20-1 few CSASLYSGADTQYF
TRBV29-1 many CSVDRGNTGELFF
TRBV29-1 many CSVVGTLYEQYF
TRBV24-1 . CATTDWTSGSKMYNEQFF
TRBV12-3/TRBV12-4 few CASSFTGNTIYF
TRBV10-2 . CASTGGNEQFF
TRBV7-2 . CASSLVGGPGNTIYF
TRBV21-1 . CAEGYTANYGYTF
TRBV6-2/TRBV6-3 many CASHDRGEAFF
TRBV20-1 few CSANPGQGWTEAFF
TRBV7-8 . CASSSGLTSDGYTF
TRBV7-2 . CASSLEPTSGRDYEQYF
TRBV13 few CASSSGPLAGTNTGELFF
TRBV7-8 few CASSLVSGYNQPQHF
TRBV27 few CASSTTGYGYTF
TRBV7-8 many CASSSGTGPYEQYF
TRBV10-1 . CASSESIGSQDTQYF
TRBV5-5 . CASSAGQGYEQYF
TRBV11-1 few CASSFLAHEQYF
TRBV7-2 few CASSSRLAGGGKTQYF
TRBV5-1 few CASSWTMKETQYF
TRBV29-1 . CSVGGLAAFSEQYF
TRBV28 few CASKDDRGPPYNEQFF
TRBV3-1 few CASSQLIGVQETQYF
TRBV2 many CASSEIGRAYEQYF
TRBV7-9 few CASSFRGLDIQYF
TRBV30 few CACVDGSYEQYF
TRBV3-1 few CASSQGHLNTEAFF
TRBV7-2 . CASSSGGGRTDTQYF
TRBV29-1 . CSVEAADYEQYF
TRBV20-1 few CSAGQGAIDTQYF
TRBV3-1 . CASSPGGVRQREKLFF
TRBV9 . CASSLREDNNYGYTF
TRBV7-2 few CASSPTSGGVGEQFF
TRBV12-3/TRBV12-4 . CASSFEGYNSPLHF
TRBV29-1 . CSAAQARETQYF
TRBV7-2 . CASSRNQGVNTEAFF
TRBV5-1 . CASSFERAMSSYNEQFF
TRBV28 many CASSITSMNTEVFF
TRBV18 . CASSPETGGYNEQFF
TRBV29-1 . CSVDEGGPHNEQFF
TRBV5-6 medium-sized CASSLGRGYETQYF
TRBV21-1 many CASSSLGERECSYNEQFF
TRBV20-1 few CSARGELLPYEQYF
TRBV18 few CASSPQMTGEGEKLFF
TRBV20-1 . CSASYSGGADTQYF
TRBV3-1 . CASSQGGPYEQYF
TRBV6-1 . CASSETRHGMYF